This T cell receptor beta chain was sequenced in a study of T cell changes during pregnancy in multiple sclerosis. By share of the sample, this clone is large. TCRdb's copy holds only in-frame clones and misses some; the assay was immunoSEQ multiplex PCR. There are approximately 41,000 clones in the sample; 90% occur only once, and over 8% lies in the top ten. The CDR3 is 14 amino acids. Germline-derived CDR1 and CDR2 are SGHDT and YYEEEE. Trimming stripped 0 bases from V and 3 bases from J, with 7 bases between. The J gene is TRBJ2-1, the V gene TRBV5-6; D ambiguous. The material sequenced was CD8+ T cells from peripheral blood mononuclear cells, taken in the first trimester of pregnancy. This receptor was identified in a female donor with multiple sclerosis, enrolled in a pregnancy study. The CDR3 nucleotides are TGTGCCAGCAGCTTGGGATCGGGCTACAATGAGCAGTTCTTC. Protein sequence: CASSLGSGYNEQFF.